One and the same sample provided the 5 T cell receptor beta chains below, sequenced in a study of T cell responses to AZD1222 COVID-19 vaccine. Some clones are missing from TCRdb's copy, which holds only in-frame ones; the method was immunoSEQ multiplex PCR. The sample lists 150,000 to 180,000 clones, about 88% occurring once. The sequences come from peripheral blood, collected on day 0 of AZD1222 vaccination. The receptors originated from an adult in good health.

This clone was seen only once. The CDR3 here is CASSNSGRMDGYTF. DNA for the CDR3: TGTGCCAGCTCAAATTCGGGGAGGATGGATGGCTACACCTTC. The J gene is TRBJ1-2, the V gene TRBV27; D uncertain. CDR1 and CDR2 from the germline V gene are MNHEY and SMNVEV (reference sequence). This CDR3 has 14 residues. V lost 8 bases and J 6 bases, leaving 19 bases between the germline ends.

CDR3 in DNA: TGTGCCAGCAGCTTAGAACCGGCGGGGTCCCAGTACTTC. It codes for CASSLEPAGSQYF. V is TRBV11-2 and J is TRBJ2-5, with a possible D match to TRBD2 (6 bases). Germline V gives CDR1 SGHAT, CDR2 FQNNGV. V was shortened by 0 bases and J by 9 bases, with 11 bases between the two germline ends. The length of the CDR3 is 13 residues.

The V and J genes are TRBV2 and TRBJ1-5; D is uncertain. The CDR3 spans 15 residues. V was shortened by 4 bases and J by 0 bases, with 10 bases between the two germline ends. Per germline, CDR1 SNHLY and CDR2 FYNNEI. This chain's CDR3 is CASSASPYSNQPQHF. The CDR3 region has the DNA TGTGCCAGCAGTGCGAGTCCTTATAGCAATCAGCCCCAGCATTTT.

The chain combines TRBV4-2 with TRBJ2-5; TRBD1 or TRBD2 may be the D gene (5 bases each). This CDR3 spans 16 amino acids. Germline V gene lookup returns CDR1 LGHNA and CDR2 YNFKEQ. The V end was cut by 2 bases, the J end by 4 bases, with 17 bases between. CDR3: CASSQRGPSSGETQYF. In nucleotides, the CDR3 is TGTGCCAGCAGCCAACGGGGACCGTCTTCGGGAGAGACCCAGTACTTC.

V usage is TRBV29-1 and J usage is TRBJ1-3; D is unresolved. Trimming removed 4 bases at V and 0 bases at J, with 7 bases between. The CDR3 totals 13 residues. Germline CDR1 reads SQVTM; CDR2 reads ANQGSEA. The CDR3 sequence is CSVVKDSGNTIYF. DNA for the CDR3: TGCAGCGTTGTTAAGGACTCTGGAAACACCATATATTTT.